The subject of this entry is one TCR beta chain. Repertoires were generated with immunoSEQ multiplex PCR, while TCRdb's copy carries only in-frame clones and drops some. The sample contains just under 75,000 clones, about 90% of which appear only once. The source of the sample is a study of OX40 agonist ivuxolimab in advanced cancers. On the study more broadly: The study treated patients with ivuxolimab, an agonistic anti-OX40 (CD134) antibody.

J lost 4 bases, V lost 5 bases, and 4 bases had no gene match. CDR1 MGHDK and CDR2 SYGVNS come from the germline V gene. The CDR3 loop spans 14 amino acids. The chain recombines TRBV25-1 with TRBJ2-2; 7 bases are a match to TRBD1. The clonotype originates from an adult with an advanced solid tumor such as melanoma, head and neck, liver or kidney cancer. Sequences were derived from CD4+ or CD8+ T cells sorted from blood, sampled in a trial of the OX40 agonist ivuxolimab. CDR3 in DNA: TGTGCCAGCAGTTACGACAGGGCCACCGGGGAGCTGTTTTTT. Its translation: CASSYDRATGELFF.